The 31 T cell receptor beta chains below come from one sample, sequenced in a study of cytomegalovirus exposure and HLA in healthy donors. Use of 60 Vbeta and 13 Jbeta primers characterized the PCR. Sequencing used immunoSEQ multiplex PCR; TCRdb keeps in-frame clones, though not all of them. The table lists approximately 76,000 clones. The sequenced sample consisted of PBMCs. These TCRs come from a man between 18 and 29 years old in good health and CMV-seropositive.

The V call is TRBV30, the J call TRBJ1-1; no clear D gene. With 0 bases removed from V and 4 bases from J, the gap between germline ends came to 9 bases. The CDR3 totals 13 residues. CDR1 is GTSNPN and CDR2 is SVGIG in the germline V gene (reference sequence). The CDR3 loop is CAWSVLRSTEAFF. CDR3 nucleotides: TGTGCCTGGAGTGTACTGAGGAGCACTGAAGCTTTCTTT.

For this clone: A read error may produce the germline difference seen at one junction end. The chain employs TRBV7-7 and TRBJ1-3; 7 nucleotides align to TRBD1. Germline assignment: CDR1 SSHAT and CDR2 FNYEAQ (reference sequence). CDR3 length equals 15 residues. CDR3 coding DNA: TGTGCTAGCAGCCCGACAGGGAACTCTGGAAACACCATATATTTT. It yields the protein CASSPTGNSGNTIYF.

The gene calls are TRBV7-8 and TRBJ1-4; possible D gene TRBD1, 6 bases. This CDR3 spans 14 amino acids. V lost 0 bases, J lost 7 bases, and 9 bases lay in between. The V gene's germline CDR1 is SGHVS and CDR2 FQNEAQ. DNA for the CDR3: TGTGCCAGCAGCTTAGCAGGGGGGGGTGAAAAACTGTTTTTT. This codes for CASSLAGGGEKLFF.

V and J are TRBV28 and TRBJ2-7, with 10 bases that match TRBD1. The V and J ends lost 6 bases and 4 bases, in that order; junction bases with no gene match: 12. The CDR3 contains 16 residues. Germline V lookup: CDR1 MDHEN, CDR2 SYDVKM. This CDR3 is CASSKSLGQGEYEQYF. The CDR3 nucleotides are TGTGCCAGCAGCAAATCACTCGGACAGGGGGAGTACGAGCAGTACTTC.

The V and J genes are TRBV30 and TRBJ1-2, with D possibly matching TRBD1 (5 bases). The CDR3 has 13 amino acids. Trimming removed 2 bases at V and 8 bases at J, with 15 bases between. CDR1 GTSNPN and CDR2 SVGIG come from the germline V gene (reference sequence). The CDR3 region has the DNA TGTGCCTGGAGTTTGGGGGTGGGAGGGGGCTACACCTTC. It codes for CAWSLGVGGGYTF.

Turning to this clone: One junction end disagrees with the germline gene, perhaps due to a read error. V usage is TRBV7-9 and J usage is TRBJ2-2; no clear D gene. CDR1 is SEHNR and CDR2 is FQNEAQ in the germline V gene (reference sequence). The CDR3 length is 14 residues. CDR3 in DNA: TGCTCGACATCCGGCCCAAAGGACACCGGGGAGCTGTTTTTT. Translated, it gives CSTSGPKDTGELFF.

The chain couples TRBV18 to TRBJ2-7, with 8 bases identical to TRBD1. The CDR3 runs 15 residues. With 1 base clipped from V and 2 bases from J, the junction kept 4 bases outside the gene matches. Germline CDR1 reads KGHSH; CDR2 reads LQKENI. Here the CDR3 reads CASSPRDRSPYEQYF. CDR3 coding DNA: TGTGCCAGCTCACCACGGGACAGGAGCCCCTACGAGCAGTACTTC.

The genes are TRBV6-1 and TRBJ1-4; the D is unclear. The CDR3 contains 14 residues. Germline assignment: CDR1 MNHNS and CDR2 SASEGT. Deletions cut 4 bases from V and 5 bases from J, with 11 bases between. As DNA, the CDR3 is TGTGCCAGCAGTGTTCCGGGGATAAATGAAAAACTGTTTTTT. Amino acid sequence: CASSVPGINEKLFF.

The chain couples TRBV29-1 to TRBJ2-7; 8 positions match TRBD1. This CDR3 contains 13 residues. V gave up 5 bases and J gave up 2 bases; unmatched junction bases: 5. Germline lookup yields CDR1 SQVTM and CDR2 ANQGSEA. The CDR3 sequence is CSVSTGVTYEQYF. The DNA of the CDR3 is TGCAGCGTTTCGACAGGGGTGACCTACGAGCAGTACTTC.

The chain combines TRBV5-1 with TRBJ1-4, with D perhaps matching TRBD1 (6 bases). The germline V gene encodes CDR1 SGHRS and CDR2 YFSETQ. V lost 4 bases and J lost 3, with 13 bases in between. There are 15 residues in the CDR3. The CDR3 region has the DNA TGCGCCAGCAGCAACGAGGACAGAGCTAATGAAAAACTGTTTTTT. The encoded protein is CASSNEDRANEKLFF. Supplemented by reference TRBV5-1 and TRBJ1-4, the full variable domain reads KAGVTQTPRYLIKTRGQQVTLSCSPISGHRSVSWYQQTPGQGLQFLFEYFSETQRNKGNFPGRFSGRQFSNSRSEMNVSTLELGDSALYLCASSNEDRANEKLFFGSGTQLSVL.

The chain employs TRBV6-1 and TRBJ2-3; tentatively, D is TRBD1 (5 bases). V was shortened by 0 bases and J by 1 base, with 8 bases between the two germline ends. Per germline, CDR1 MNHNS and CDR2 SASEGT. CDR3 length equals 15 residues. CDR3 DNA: TGTGCCAGCAGTGAAGCGTTAGGGGGCACAGATACGCAGTATTTT. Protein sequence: CASSEALGGTDTQYF.

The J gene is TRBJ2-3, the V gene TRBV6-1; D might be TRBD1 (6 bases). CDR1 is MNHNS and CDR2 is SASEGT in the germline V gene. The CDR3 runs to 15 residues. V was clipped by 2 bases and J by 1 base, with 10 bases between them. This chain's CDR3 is CASSEMSGGTDTQYF. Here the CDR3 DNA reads TGTGCCAGCAGTGAAATGTCAGGGGGCACAGATACGCAGTATTTT.

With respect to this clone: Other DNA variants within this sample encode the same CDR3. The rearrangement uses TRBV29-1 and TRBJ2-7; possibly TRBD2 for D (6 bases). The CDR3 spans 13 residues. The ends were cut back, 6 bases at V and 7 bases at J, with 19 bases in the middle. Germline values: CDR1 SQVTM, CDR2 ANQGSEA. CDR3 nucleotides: TGCAGCGTCGGCGGGACGGAGAAGGGAGAGCAGTACTTC. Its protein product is CSVGGTEKGEQYF.

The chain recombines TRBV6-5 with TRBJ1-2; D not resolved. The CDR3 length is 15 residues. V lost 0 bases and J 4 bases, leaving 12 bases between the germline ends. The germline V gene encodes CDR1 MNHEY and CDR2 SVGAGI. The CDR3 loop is CASSYSPTFPYGYTF. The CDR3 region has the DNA TGTGCCAGCAGTTACTCGCCGACTTTCCCCTATGGCTACACCTTC.

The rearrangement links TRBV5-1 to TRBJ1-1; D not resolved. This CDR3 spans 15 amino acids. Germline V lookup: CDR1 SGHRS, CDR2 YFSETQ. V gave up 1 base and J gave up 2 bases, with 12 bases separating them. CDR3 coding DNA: TGCGCCAGCAGCTTGTCAGCCAGACTAAACACTGAAGCTTTCTTT. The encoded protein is CASSLSARLNTEAFF.

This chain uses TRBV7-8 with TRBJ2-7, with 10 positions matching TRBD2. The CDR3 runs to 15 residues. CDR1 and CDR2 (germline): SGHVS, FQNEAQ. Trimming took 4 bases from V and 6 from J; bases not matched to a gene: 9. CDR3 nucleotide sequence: TGTGCCAGCAGCTACCCAGCGGGAGGGCCTGCCGAGCAGTACTTC. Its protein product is CASSYPAGGPAEQYF.

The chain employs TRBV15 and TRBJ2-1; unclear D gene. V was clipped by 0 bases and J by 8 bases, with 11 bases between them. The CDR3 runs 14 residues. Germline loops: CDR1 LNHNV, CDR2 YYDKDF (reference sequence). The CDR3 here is CATSRDHRLDEQFF. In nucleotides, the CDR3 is TGTGCCACCAGCAGAGATCATCGGTTGGATGAGCAGTTCTTC.

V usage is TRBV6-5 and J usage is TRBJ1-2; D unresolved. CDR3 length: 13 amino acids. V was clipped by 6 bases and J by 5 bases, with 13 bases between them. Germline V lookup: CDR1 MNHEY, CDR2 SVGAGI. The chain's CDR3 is CASRRDTEYGYTF. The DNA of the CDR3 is TGTGCCAGCAGAAGAGACACCGAGTATGGCTACACCTTC.

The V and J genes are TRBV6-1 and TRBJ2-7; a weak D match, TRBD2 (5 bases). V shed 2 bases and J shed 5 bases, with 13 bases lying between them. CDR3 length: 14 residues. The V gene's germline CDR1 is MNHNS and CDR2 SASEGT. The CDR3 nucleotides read TGTGCCAGCAGTGAATTGAGGGTATGGCACGAGCAGTACTTC. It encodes CASSELRVWHEQYF.

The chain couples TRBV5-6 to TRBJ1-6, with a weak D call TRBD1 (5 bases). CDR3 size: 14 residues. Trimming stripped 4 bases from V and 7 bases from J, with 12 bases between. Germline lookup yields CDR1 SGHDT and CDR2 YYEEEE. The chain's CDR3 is CASSGSTENSPLHF. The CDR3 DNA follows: TGTGCCAGCAGCGGGTCGACAGAGAATTCACCCCTCCACTTT.

Here the CDR3 DNA reads TGTGCCAGCAGCTTGTTTGGGCAGGATTATCAGCCCCAGCATTTT. Protein sequence: CASSLFGQDYQPQHF. The chain is built from TRBV5-6 and TRBJ1-5, with no clear D. From germline, CDR1 is SGHDT and CDR2 YYEEEE. V shed 1 base and J shed 5 bases, with 13 bases lying between them. CDR3 length equals 15 residues.

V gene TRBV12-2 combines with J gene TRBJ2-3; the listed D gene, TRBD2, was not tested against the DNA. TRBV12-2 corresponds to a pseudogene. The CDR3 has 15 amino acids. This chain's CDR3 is CASRLAVRGGDTQYF. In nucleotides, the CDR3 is TGTGCAAGTCGCTTAGCGGTGCGCGGCGGGGATACGCAGTATTTT.

CDR3 protein: CASSDSWEGNEQFF. In DNA form, the CDR3 reads TGTGCCAGCAGTGACTCTTGGGAGGGGAATGAGCAGTTCTTC. This chain uses TRBV6-4 with TRBJ2-1; TRBD2 matches at 7 bases. V trimming: 0 bases; J trimming: 7 bases; junction bases outside the gene matches: 3. The germline CDR1 and CDR2 sequences are MRHNA and SNTAGT. The CDR3 contains 14 residues.

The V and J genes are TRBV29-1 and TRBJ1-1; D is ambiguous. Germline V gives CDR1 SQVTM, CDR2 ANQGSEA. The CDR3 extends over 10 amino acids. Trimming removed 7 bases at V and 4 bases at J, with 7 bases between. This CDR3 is CSGIVTEAFF. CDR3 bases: TGCAGCGGTATAGTCACTGAAGCTTTCTTT.

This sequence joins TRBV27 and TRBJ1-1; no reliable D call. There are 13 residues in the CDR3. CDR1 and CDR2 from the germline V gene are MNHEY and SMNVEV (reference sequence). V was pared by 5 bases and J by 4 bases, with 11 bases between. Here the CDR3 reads CASSPLFGTEAFF. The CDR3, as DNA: TGTGCCAGCAGTCCCCTCTTCGGCACTGAAGCTTTCTTT.

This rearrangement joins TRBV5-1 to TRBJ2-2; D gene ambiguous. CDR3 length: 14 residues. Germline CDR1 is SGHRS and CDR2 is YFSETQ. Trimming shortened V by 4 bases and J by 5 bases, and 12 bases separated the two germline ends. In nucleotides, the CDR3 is TGCGCCAGCAGCAGGCGGCAAGGAACCGGGGAGCTGTTTTTT. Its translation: CASSRRQGTGELFF.

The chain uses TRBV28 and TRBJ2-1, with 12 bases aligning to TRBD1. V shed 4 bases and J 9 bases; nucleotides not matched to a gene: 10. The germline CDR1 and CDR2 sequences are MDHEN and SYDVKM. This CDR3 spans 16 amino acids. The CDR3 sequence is CASSYLSGTGGGEQFF. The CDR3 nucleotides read TGTGCCAGCAGTTACCTCTCTGGGACAGGGGGCGGTGAGCAGTTCTTC.

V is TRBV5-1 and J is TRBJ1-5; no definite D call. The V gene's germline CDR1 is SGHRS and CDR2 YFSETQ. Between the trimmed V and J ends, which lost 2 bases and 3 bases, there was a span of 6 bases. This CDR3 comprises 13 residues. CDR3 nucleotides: TGCGCCAGCAGCTTATATTCCAATCAGCCCCAGCATTTT. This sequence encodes CASSLYSNQPQHF.

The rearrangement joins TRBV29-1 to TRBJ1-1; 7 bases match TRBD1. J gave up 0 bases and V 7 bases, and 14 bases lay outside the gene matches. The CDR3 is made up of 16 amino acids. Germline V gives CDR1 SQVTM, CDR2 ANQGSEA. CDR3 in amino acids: CSGVAGGRPVNTEAFF. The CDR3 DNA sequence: TGCAGCGGAGTGGCAGGGGGTCGTCCGGTGAACACTGAAGCTTTCTTT.

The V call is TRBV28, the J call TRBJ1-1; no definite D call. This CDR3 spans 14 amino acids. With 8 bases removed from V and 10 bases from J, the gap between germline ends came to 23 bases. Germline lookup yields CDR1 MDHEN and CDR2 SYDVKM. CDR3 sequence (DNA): TGTGCCAGCGTTCAAATAGAGGTACCGGGGAGAGCTTTCTTT. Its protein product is CASVQIEVPGRAFF.

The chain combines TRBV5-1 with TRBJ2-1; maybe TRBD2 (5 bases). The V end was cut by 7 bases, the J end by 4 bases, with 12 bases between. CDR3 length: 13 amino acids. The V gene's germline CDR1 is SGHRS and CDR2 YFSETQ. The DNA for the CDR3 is TGCGCCAGCGGGGAGACGCCATACAATGAGCAGTTCTTC. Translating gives CASGETPYNEQFF.